The clone carrying this T cell receptor (beta chain) was recorded many times. The sample originates from a study of glioma-infiltrating T cells. The iRepertoire nested amplicon-rescue multiplex PCR amplified TCR alpha and beta CDR3s from RNA. From the multiplex PCR reads, TCRdb called clonotypes with MiXCR, one entry per CDR3 protein. This table holds 95,000 to 110,000 distinct CDR3 sequences, about 30% found once. The sequenced sample consisted of glioma tissue, nonneoplastic brain tissue, or PBMCs (not recorded which). The TCR sequence derives from a human donor with low-grade glioma or glioblastoma, undergoing nonglioma brain surgery, or in good health (not recorded which).

CDR3 sequence: CASSYDRGGNIGNQPQHF. In nucleotides, the CDR3 is TGTGCCAGCAGTTACGACAGGGGTGGGAATATCGGCAATCAGCCCCAGCATTTT. The chain links TRBV6-2 or TRBV6-3 to TRBJ1-5, with 8 bases lining up with TRBD1. CDR1 is MNHEY, CDR2 SVGEGT, per germline. V dropped 2 bases and J dropped 2; count of bases not matched to a gene: 11. This CDR3 region has 18 residues.